This T cell receptor beta chain is drawn from a study of memory CD4+ T cells and cytomegalovirus serostatus. This clone has just a few counts. Its target is unknown. TCRdb's copy holds only in-frame clones and misses some; the assay was immunoSEQ multiplex PCR. Of 50,000 or so clones listed, 70% to 75% are singletons. The sort gate was single viable CD3+CD4+CD8-CD45RO+ cells for memory CD4+ T cells. Positive selection with CD4 microbeads enriched total CD4+ T cells. Germline CDR1 and CDR2: SGHRS and YFSETQ. The CDR3 runs to 14 residues. Trimming shortened V by 0 bases and J by 5 bases, and 10 bases separated the two germline ends. Findings of the study overall: About 40% of the roughly 160 known CMV-associated TCRbeta sequences appeared in CD4+ memory. Median bootstrapped AUC for CMV status was roughly 0.95 originally, roughly 0.92 US-trained.

The sequence was obtained from an adult in good health and CMV-seropositive. The sample comprised memory CD4+ T cells from blood. The gene calls are TRBV5-1 and TRBJ2-3, with unresolved D. The CDR3 nucleotides are TGCGCCAGCAGCTTGGGTATTGGCCGAGATACGCAGTATTTT. It translates to CASSLGIGRDTQYF.